One sample yielded the 5 T cell receptor beta chains listed below, sequenced in a study of OX40 agonist ivuxolimab in advanced cancers. Profiling relied on immunoSEQ multiplex PCR, and the TCRdb table lists in-frame clones only, not all of them. Among around 70,000 clones listed, approximately 80% were seen once. The sequencing used CD4+ or CD8+ T cells sorted from blood, collected in a trial of the OX40 agonist ivuxolimab. Receptors were obtained from an adult with an advanced solid tumor such as melanoma, head and neck, liver or kidney cancer.

A note on this clone: At one end, the junction sequence differs from germline, possibly due to a read error. V usage is TRBV4-3 and J usage is TRBJ2-7, with a weak D call TRBD1 (6 bases). This CDR3 region has 15 residues. Germline-derived CDR1 and CDR2 are LGHNA and YSLEER. CDR3 sequence reads: CASGQVTGPSYEQYF. Written as DNA, the CDR3 is TGCGCCAGCGGCCAAGTGACAGGACCTTCCTACGAGCAGTACTTC.

The V gene is TRBV5-6, the J gene TRBJ1-4; D is undetermined. The germline V gene has CDR1 SGHDT and CDR2 YYEEEE. The CDR3 totals 19 residues. Trimming took off 0 bases at V and 0 bases at J, with 18 bases between the two ends. The chain's CDR3 is CASSLVGLKRTATNEKLFF. As DNA, the CDR3 is TGTGCCAGCAGCTTGGTGGGCTTGAAGAGAACCGCAACTAATGAAAAACTGTTTTTT.

This sequence joins TRBV19 and TRBJ1-2, with unresolved D. Germline loops: CDR1 LNHDA, CDR2 SQIVND (reference sequence). The V gene lost 3 bases and the J gene lost 4 bases, with 18 bases spanning the gap. This CDR3 is 16 amino acids long. CDR3 protein: CASSMDASNSFYGYTF. In DNA form, the CDR3 reads TGTGCCAGTAGTATGGACGCCAGCAATTCTTTCTATGGCTACACCTTC.

This clone has a single count. The gene calls are TRBV18 and TRBJ1-1, with a weak D call TRBD1 (5 bases). Germline CDR1 is KGHSH and CDR2 is LQKENI. The CDR3 contains 12 residues. V lost 2 bases to trimming and J lost 8 bases, with 9 bases between them. The CDR3 DNA sequence: TGTGCCAGCTCACCAGATAGACAGGAAGCTTTCTTT. This encodes CASSPDRQEAFF.

The rearrangement uses TRBV5-5 and TRBJ2-5, with D perhaps assigned TRBD1 or TRBD2 (5 bases each). V was clipped by 3 bases and J by 5 bases, with 8 bases between them. The CDR3 contains 12 residues. The germline CDR1 and CDR2 sequences are SGHKS and YYEKEE (reference sequence). The DNA of the CDR3 is TGTGCCAGCAGCTACTGGGGGGAGACCCAGTACTTC. It yields the protein CASSYWGETQYF.